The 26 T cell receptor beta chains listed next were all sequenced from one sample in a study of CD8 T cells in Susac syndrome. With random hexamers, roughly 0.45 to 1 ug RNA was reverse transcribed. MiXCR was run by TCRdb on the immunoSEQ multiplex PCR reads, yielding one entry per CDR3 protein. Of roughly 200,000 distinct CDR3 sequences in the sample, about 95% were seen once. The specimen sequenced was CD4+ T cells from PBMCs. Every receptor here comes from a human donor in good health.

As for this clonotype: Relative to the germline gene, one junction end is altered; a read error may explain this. The CDR3 reads CSVEGGGNEQFF. As DNA, the CDR3 is TGCAGCGTCGAAGGGGGAGGGAATGAGCAGTTCTTC. The chain employs TRBV29-1 and TRBJ2-1; TRBD2 is a possible D gene (7 bases). Germline V gene data show CDR1 as SQVTM and CDR2 as ANQGSEA. The CDR3 contains 12 residues.

CDR3 bases: TGCGCCAGCAGCCAAGAGGGCGGGACAGGATTCAATGAAAAACTGTTTTTT. Its protein is CASSQEGGTGFNEKLFF. The chain employs TRBV4-1 and TRBJ1-4, with 8 positions matching TRBD1. Germline lookup yields CDR1 MGHRA and CDR2 YSYEKL. CDR3 length equals 17 residues. V was pared by 0 bases and J by 5 bases, with 8 bases of the junction left unmatched.

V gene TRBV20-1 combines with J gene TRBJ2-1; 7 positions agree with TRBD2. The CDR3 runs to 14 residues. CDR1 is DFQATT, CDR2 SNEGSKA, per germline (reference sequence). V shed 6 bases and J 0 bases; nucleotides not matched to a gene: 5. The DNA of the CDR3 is TGCAGTGCGGTTACTAGCGCCTCCTACAATGAGCAGTTCTTC. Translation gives CSAVTSASYNEQFF.

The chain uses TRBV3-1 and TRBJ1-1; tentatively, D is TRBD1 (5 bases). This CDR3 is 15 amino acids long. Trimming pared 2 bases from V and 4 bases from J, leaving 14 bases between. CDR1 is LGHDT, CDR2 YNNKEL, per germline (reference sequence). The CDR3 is CASSQKGQGGTEAFF. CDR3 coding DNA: TGTGCCAGCAGCCAAAAAGGGCAGGGAGGCACTGAAGCTTTCTTT.

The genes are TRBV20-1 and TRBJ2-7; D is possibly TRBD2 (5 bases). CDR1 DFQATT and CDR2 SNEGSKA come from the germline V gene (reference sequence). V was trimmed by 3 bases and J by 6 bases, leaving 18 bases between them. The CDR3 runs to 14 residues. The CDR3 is CSASRLAIRGEQYF. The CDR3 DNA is TGCAGTGCTAGTCGGCTAGCAATTCGTGGCGAGCAGTACTTC.

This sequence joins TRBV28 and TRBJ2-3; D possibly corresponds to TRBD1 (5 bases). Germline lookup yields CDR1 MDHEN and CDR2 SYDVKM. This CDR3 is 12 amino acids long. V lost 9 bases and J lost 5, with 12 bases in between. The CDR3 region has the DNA TGTGCCAGTTACAGGCCCGGAGATACGCAGTATTTT. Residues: CASYRPGDTQYF.

CDR3 residues: CASSFQSSNTEAFF. DNA of the CDR3: TGTGCCAGCAGTTTTCAGTCCTCGAACACTGAAGCTTTCTTT. This chain joins TRBV12-3 or TRBV12-4 and TRBJ1-1, with no clear D. The CDR3 contains 14 residues. Trimming pared 3 bases from V and 1 base from J, leaving 9 bases between.

The CDR3 nucleotides read TGCAGTGCTAGAGATATGGCGGGAGGGCCTAATGAGCAGTTCTTC. Translated, it gives CSARDMAGGPNEQFF. The rearrangement links TRBV20-1 to TRBJ2-1, with TRBD2 identical over 9 bases. Germline V CDR1 and CDR2: DFQATT, SNEGSKA (reference sequence). The CDR3 has 15 residues. V shed 0 bases and J 7 bases; nucleotides not matched to a gene: 7.

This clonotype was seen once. CDR3 nucleotides: TGTGCCTGGGTCAGGGTGGGGGTTGGCTACACCTTC. The encoded protein is CAWVRVGVGYTF. The gene calls are TRBV30 and TRBJ1-2; perhaps TRBD1 as D (5 bases). Per germline, CDR1 GTSNPN and CDR2 SVGIG (reference sequence). The CDR3 contains 12 residues. Trimming stripped 5 bases from V and 7 bases from J, with 14 bases between.

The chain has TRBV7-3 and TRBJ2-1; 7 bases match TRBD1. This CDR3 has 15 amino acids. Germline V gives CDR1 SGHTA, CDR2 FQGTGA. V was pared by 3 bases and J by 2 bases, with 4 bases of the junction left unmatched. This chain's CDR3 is CASSFGDRTYNEQFF. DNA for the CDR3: TGTGCCAGCAGCTTTGGGGACAGAACCTACAATGAGCAGTTCTTC.

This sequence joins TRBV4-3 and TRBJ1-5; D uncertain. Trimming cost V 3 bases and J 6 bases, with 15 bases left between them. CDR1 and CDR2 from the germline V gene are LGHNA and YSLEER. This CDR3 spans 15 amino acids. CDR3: CASSHNLVASQPQHF. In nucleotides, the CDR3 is TGCGCCAGCAGCCACAACCTAGTGGCGAGTCAGCCCCAGCATTTT.

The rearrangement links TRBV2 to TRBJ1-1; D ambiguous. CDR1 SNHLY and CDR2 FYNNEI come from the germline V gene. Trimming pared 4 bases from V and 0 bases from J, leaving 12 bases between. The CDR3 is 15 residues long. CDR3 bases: TGTGCCAGCAGTGTAATTGCCGGGGTGAACACTGAAGCTTTCTTT. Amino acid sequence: CASSVIAGVNTEAFF.

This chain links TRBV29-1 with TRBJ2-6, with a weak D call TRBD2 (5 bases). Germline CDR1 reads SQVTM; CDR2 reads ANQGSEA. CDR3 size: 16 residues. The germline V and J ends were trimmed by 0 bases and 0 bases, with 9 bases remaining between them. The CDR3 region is CSVEERVTSGANVLTF. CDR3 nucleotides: TGCAGCGTTGAAGAGAGGGTCACCTCTGGGGCCAACGTCCTGACTTTC.

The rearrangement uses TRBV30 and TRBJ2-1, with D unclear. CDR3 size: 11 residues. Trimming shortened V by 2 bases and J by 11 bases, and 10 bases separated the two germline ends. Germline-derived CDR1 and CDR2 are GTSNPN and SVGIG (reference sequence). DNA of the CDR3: TGTGCCTGGAGTCCTTCCCCTAAGCAGTTCTTC. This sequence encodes CAWSPSPKQFF.

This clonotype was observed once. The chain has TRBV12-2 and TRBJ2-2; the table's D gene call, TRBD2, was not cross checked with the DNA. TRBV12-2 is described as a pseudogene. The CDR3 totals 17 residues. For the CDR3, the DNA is TGTGCAAGTCGCTCCCTAGTAGCCGGAGATAACACCGGGGAGCTGTTTTTT. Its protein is CASRSLVAGDNTGELFF.

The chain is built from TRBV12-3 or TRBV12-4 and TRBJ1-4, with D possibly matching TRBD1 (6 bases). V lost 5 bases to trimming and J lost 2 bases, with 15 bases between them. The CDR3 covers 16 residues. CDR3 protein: CASSLLSGQTNEKLFF. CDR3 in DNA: TGTGCCAGCAGTCTATTAAGCGGACAGACTAATGAAAAACTGTTTTTT.

The CDR3 loop reads CSVEDLPLPQANRNEQFF. In DNA form, the CDR3 reads TGCAGCGTTGAAGATCTCCCATTACCACAAGCCAACAGGAATGAGCAGTTCTTC. The rearrangement joins TRBV29-1 to TRBJ2-1, with D maybe TRBD1 (5 bases). CDR3 length: 18 amino acids. The V and J ends lost 0 bases and 7 bases respectively, with 25 bases between them. Germline V gene lookup returns CDR1 SQVTM and CDR2 ANQGSEA.

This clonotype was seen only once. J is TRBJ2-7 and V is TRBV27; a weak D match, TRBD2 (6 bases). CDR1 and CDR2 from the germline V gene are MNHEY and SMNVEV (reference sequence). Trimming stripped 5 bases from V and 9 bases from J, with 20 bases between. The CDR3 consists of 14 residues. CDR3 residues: CASSPRLVGDAQYF. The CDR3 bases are TGTGCCAGCAGTCCCAGACTAGTAGGGGACGCGCAGTACTTC.

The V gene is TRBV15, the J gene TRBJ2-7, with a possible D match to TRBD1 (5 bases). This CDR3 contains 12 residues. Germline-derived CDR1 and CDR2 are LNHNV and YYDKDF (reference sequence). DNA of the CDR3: TGTGCTCATTTTGACAGAAACAACGAGCAGTACTTC. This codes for CAHFDRNNEQYF.

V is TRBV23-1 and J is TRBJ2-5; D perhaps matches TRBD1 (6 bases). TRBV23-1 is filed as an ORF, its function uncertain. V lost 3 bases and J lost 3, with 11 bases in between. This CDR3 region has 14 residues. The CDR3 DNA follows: TGCGCCAGCAGTCATTCCGGGACAAAAGAGACCCAGTACTTC. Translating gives CASSHSGTKETQYF.

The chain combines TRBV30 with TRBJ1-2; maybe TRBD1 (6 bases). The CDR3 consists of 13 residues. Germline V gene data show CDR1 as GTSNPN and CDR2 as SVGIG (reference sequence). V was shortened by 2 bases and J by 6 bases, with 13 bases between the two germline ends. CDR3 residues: CAWSRSGVHGYTF. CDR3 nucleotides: TGTGCCTGGAGTCGCTCAGGGGTTCATGGCTACACCTTC.

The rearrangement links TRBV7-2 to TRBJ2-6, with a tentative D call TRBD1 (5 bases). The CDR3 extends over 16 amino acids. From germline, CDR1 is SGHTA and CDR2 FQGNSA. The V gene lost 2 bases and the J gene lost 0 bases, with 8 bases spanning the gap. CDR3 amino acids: CASSLHQGSGANVLTF. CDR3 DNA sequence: TGTGCCAGCAGCTTACATCAGGGCTCTGGGGCCAACGTCCTGACTTTC.

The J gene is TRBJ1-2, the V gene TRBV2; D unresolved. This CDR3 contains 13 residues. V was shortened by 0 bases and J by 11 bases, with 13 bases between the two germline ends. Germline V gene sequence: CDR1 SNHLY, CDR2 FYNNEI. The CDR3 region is CASSEAAVRTYTF. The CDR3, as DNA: TGTGCCAGCAGTGAAGCGGCGGTCCGGACTTACACCTTC.

The CDR3 nucleotides read TGCAGTGCTAGAGATTGGGTGGGGCTAGCGAGCACAGATACGCAGTATTTT. It encodes CSARDWVGLASTDTQYF. V gene TRBV20-1 combines with J gene TRBJ2-3, with D possibly TRBD2 on 6 matching bases. The germline V and J ends were trimmed by 0 bases and 0 bases, with 16 bases remaining between them. Germline values: CDR1 DFQATT, CDR2 SNEGSKA (reference sequence). The CDR3 loop spans 17 amino acids.

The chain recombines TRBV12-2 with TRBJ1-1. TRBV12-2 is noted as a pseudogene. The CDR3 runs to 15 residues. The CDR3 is CASRLGPVLNTEAFF. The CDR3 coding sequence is TGTGCAAGTCGCTTAGGACCGGTCCTGAACACTGAAGCTTTCTTT.

The CDR3 DNA follows: TGTGCCAGCAGCACAAGGCTAGTAGAGCAGTTCTTC. Protein product: CASSTRLVEQFF. The chain couples TRBV6-2 or TRBV6-3 to TRBJ2-1; D is uncertain. Germline assignment: CDR1 MNHEY and CDR2 SVGEGT. The CDR3 runs to 12 residues. Deletions cut 6 bases from V and 10 bases from J, with 13 bases between.